The rows below give T cell receptor beta chains drawn from one sample of a study of cytomegalovirus exposure and HLA in healthy donors. Repertoires were generated with immunoSEQ multiplex PCR, while TCRdb's copy carries only in-frame clones and drops some. The sample yields roughly 200,000 clones, more than 65% seen once. Sequenced: PBMCs. The origin of the receptors is a woman between 45 and 60 years old in good health and CMV-seronegative. Each CDR3 is given without its conserved first and last residue. Clone size is not always given. Where it is, it says once, few, many or a class for expanded clones.

CDR3 length,clone size,J gene,V gene,CDR3 protein
15,-,-,TRBV7-9,ASCCPGWGSSSYEQY
11,-,TRBJ2-5,TRBV28,ASVQGIEETQY
14,once,TRBJ2-1,TRBV19,ASSIKGANVGNEQF
14,-,TRBJ2-3,TRBV6-5,ASSYGGIGNTDTQY
12,-,TRBJ1-1,TRBV4-1,ASSQIQGATEAF
12,-,TRBJ2-3,TRBV9,ASTTGQATDTQY
12,once,TRBJ2-7,TRBV28,ASRTSGASYEQY
16,-,TRBJ2-3,TRBV5-4,ASSPVDVTSGGEDTQY
12,-,-,TRBV4-1,ASSQVAGQYEQY
12,-,TRBJ2-5,TRBV6-1,ASSEGTAQETQY
14,-,TRBJ2-2,TRBV7-9,SSSHFTGVGSGELF
10,few,TRBJ1-1,TRBV25-1,ASSEGGSEAF
14,few,TRBJ1-1,TRBV4-2,ASSQDAPGKRTEAF
12,-,TRBJ2-1,TRBV28,ASSFGGTSSKEF
8,-,TRBJ2-1,TRBV7-5,AREGSVQF
14,-,TRBJ2-7,TRBV19,ASSPRLAGNSYEQY
15,-,TRBJ2-1,TRBV4-1,ASSQGRRTGSGNEQF
11,-,TRBJ1-2,TRBV7-9,ASSEGQNYGYT
12,-,TRBJ1-1,TRBV5-1,ASSLVGVNTEAF
11,-,TRBJ2-1,TRBV5-6,ASSADRAYEQF
6,-,TRBJ1-5,TRBV2,ANLPQH
15,-,TRBJ2-7,TRBV9,ASSVRGRGRGTSEQY
9,-,TRBJ1-2,TRBV28,ASSSGRGYT
16,-,TRBJ2-5,TRBV25-1,ASSGLAGGTGGYGTQY
10,-,TRBJ1-2,TRBV5-1,ASSMTGLGYT
15,few,TRBJ2-1,TRBV10-2,ASSYIPGTSGHNEQF
14,-,TRBJ1-5,TRBV19,ASSITGMGSNQPQH
13,-,TRBJ2-7,TRBV6-4,ASSEFWTGPYEQY
12,-,TRBJ1-5,TRBV7-2,ASSAREGFRPQH
13,few,TRBJ2-5,TRBV7-3,ASRLSGLAGETQY
13,-,TRBJ2-3,TRBV2,ARGGFAGSTDTQY
13,-,TRBJ2-1,TRBV28,ASSRAPPSHNEQF
11,-,TRBJ1-1,TRBV9,ASSVSWRTEAF
13,-,TRBJ1-2,TRBV5-1,ASSLEGQGWDGYT
14,-,TRBJ2-7,TRBV11-2,ASNTGAGGPSYEQY
15,-,TRBJ2-7,TRBV19,ASSGTSGGASSYEQY
12,-,TRBJ2-7,TRBV28,ASSLTGTHYEQY
14,-,TRBJ1-5,TRBV28,ASRTLTGGLNQPQH
13,-,TRBJ2-7,TRBV10-3,AIRGGQVGFYEQY
13,-,TRBJ1-2,TRBV14,ASSQDNSGVYGYT
11,-,TRBJ1-4,TRBV5-1,ASSRDTNEKLF
13,once,TRBJ1-5,TRBV4-2,ASSQDWGGNQPQH
14,-,TRBJ1-2,TRBV10-3,AISENRDRKDYGYT
10,-,TRBJ2-5,TRBV7-2,ASSLFFETQY
11,-,TRBJ2-1,TRBV10-1,ASSPTRDNEQF
12,-,TRBJ2-7,TRBV5-4,ASSSGVSEHEQY
11,once,TRBJ2-5,TRBV28,ASSSAKQETQY
12,-,TRBJ2-2,TRBV10-3,AITQGSWTGELF